The entry that follows covers one TCR beta chain sequence. The source of the sample is a study of technical replicates of blood from a few donors. Germline CDR1 reads MDHEN; CDR2 reads SYDVKM. Trimming removed 6 bases from V and 8 bases from J, with 10 bases in between. The CDR3 length is 12 residues. TCRdb's table, derived via immunoSEQ multiplex PCR, lists solely in-frame clones and lacks some. The data contain more than 65,000 clones, 85% to 95% of them singletons. Sequenced: T cells isolated from PBMCs. The receptor was isolated from a human donor in good health. The rearrangement links TRBV28 to TRBJ1-4; D is uncertain. In DNA form, the CDR3 reads TGTGCCAGCAGCTCTCGACTAGAAAAACTGTTTTTT. Translation gives CASSSRLEKLFF.